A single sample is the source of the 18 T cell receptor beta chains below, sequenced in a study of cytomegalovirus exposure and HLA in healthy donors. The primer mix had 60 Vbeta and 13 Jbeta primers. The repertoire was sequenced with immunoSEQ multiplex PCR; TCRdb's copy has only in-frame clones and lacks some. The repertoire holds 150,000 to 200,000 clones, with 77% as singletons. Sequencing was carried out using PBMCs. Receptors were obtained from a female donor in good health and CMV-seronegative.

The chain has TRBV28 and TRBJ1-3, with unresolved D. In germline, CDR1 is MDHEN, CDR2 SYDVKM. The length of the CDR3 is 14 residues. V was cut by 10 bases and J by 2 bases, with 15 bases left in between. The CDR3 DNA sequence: TGTGCCATTGAGCCGGCAGGCCCTGGAAACACCATATATTTT. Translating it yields CAIEPAGPGNTIYF.

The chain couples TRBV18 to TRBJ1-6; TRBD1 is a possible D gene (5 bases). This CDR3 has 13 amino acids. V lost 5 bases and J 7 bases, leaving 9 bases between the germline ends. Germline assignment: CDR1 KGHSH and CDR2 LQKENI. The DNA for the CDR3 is TGTGCCAGCTCAAACGACAGAAATTCACCCCTCCACTTT. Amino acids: CASSNDRNSPLHF.

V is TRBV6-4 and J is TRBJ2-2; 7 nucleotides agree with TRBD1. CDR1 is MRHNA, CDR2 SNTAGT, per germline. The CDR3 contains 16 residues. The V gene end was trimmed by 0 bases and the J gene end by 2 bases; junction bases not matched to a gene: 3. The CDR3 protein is CASSDSRQGNTGELFF. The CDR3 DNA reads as TGTGCCAGCAGTGACTCGAGACAGGGAAACACCGGGGAGCTGTTTTTT.

In DNA, the CDR3 is TGCGCCAGCAGCTTGGCCCCCCGGAGATCTAATGAAAAACTGTTTTTT. Protein product: CASSLAPRRSNEKLFF. V usage is TRBV5-1 and J usage is TRBJ1-4, with unresolved D. Germline V gene data show CDR1 as SGHRS and CDR2 as YFSETQ. The V and J ends lost 0 bases and 3 bases respectively, with 12 bases between them. The CDR3 spans 16 residues.

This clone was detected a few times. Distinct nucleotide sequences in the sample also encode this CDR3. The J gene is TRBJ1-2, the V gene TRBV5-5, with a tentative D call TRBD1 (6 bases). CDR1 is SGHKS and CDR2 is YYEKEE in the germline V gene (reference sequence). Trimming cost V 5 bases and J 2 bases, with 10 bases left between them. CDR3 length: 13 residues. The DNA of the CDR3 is TGTGCCAGCAGTCCGGACAGAAACTATGGCTACACCTTC. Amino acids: CASSPDRNYGYTF.

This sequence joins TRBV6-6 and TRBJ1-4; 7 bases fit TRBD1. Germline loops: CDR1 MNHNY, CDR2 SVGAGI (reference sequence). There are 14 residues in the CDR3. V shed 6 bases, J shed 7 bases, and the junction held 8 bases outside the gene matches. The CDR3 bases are TGTGCCAGCAGCTCGACAGGGCCACCTGAAAAACTGTTTTTT. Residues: CASSSTGPPEKLFF.

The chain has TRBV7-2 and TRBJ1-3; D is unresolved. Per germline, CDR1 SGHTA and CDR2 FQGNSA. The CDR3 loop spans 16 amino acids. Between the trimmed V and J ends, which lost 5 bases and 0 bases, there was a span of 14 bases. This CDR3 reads CASSPPAGSSGNTIYF. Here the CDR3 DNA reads TGTGCCAGCAGCCCCCCCGCAGGATCCTCTGGAAACACCATATATTTT.

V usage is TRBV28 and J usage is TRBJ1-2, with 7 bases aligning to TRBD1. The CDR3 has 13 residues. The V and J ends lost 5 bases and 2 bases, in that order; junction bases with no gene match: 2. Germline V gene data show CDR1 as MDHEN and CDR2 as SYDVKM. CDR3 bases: TGTGCCAGCAGTCGACAGGGAAACTATGGCTACACCTTC. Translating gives CASSRQGNYGYTF.

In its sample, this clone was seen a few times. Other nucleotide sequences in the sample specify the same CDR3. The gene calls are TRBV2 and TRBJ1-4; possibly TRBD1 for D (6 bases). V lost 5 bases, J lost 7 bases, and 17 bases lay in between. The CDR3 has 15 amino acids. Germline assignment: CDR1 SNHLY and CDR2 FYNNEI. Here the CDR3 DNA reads TGTGCCAGCAGTCCCTGGACAGTTAGGGGTGAAAAACTGTTTTTT. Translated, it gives CASSPWTVRGEKLFF.

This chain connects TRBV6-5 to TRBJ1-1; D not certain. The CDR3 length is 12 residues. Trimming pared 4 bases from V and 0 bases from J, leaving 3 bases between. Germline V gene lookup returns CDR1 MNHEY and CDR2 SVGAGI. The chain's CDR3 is CASSSVNTEAFF. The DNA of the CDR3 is TGTGCCAGCAGTTCAGTGAACACTGAAGCTTTCTTT.

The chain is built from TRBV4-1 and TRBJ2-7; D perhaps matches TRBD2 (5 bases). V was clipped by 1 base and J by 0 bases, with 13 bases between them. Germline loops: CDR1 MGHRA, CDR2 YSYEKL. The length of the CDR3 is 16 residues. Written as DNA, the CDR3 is TGCGCCAGCAGCCAAGGTCAAACGGGGAGCTCCTACGAGCAGTACTTC. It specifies CASSQGQTGSSYEQYF.

CDR3 nucleotides: TGTGCCAGCAGTTTAATGGACAGGGGCTATGGCTACACCTTC. Protein: CASSLMDRGYGYTF. The V and J genes are TRBV28 and TRBJ1-2, with 9 positions matching TRBD1. The V and J ends lost 2 bases and 4 bases, in that order; junction bases with no gene match: 2. This CDR3 contains 14 residues. The germline V gene encodes CDR1 MDHEN and CDR2 SYDVKM.

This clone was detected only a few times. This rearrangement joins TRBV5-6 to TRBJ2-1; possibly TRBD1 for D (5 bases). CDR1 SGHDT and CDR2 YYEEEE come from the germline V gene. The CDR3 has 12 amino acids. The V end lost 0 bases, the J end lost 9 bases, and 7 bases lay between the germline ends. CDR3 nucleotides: TGTGCCAGCAGCTTGGGGACAAGTGAGCAGTTCTTC. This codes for CASSLGTSEQFF.

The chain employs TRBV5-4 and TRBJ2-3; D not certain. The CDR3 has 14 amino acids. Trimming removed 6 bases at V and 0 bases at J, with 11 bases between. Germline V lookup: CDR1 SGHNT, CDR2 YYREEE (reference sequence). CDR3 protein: CASTDLTSTDTQYF. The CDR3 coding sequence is TGTGCCAGCACCGACTTGACTAGCACAGATACGCAGTATTTT. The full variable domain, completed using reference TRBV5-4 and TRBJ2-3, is ETGVTQSPTHLIKTRGQQVTLRCSSQSGHNTVSWYQQALGQGPQFIFQYYREEENGRGNFPPRFSGLQFPNYSSELNVNALELDDSALYLCASTDLTSTDTQYFGPGTRLTVL.

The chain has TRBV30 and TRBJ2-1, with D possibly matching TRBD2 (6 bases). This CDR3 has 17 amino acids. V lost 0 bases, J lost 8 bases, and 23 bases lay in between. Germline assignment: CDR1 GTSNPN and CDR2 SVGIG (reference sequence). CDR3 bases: TGTGCCTGGAGTGTACCCAGGGTGATAGCGGTCAGGGATGAGCAGTTCTTC. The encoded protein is CAWSVPRVIAVRDEQFF.

The CDR3 sequence: CASSKGARSNEKLFF. CDR3 coding DNA: TGTGCCAGTAGTAAAGGGGCTCGTTCTAATGAAAAACTGTTTTTT. This chain connects TRBV19 to TRBJ1-4; a possible D gene is TRBD1 (5 bases). V lost 4 bases and J 3 bases, leaving 12 bases between the germline ends. This CDR3 contains 15 residues. CDR1 and CDR2 (germline): LNHDA, SQIVND (reference sequence).

CDR3 sequence reads: CAWMGDRDGYTF. As DNA, the CDR3 is TGTGCCTGGATGGGAGACAGGGATGGCTACACCTTC. This sequence joins TRBV30 and TRBJ1-2; the match to TRBD1 covers 7 bases. V shed 4 bases and J 6 bases; nucleotides not matched to a gene: 5. The CDR3 consists of 12 residues. Germline assignment: CDR1 GTSNPN and CDR2 SVGIG (reference sequence).

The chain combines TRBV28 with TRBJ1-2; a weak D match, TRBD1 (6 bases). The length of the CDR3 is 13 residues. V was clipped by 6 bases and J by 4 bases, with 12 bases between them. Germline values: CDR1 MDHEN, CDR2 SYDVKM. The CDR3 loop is CASRLTGSYGYTF. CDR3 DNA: TGTGCCAGCAGATTAACAGGGTCCTATGGCTACACCTTC.